The clone carrying this TCR beta chain was picked up a small number of times. Its antigen is undetermined. This entry comes from a study of identical twins. Study observations and caveats: Modeled out-of-frame TCR alpha sharing in monozygotic twins fell below observed levels. Abundant beta clonotypes from cord blood had fewer insertions, unlike memory repertoires, which showed none.

Trimming took 2 bases from V and 4 from J, leaving 15 bases between them. The germline V gene encodes CDR1 SGHRS and CDR2 YFSETQ. The CDR3 runs to 16 residues. TCRdb redid the calling of the 5' RACE reads with MiXCR, one entry per CDR3 protein. Of about 490,000 distinct CDR3 sequences listed, about 16% were seen once; the top ten hold roughly 0.43%. These same data were also listed under a study on yellow fever vaccine responses in identical twins.

The receptor comes from a woman under 30 in good health. The sequencing sample was made of CD4+ T cells sorted from blood. V gene TRBV5-1 combines with J gene TRBJ2-2, with D perhaps TRBD1 or TRBD2 (6 bases each). CDR3 residues: CASSFFSGGVTGELFF. The CDR3 DNA sequence: TGCGCCAGCAGCTTTTTTTCCGGGGGCGTCACCGGGGAGCTGTTTTTT.